Sequencing of this T cell receptor (beta chain) was carried out in a study of early T cells in non-severe SARS-CoV-2 infection. Study context: The authors sequenced bulk RNA from unsorted whole blood, leaving chains unpaired.

Researchers attached unique molecular identifiers to individual cDNA molecules. TCRdb processed the 5' RACE reads anew with MiXCR; each CDR3 protein has one entry. The sample lists about 71,000 distinct CDR3 sequences, 9.5% to 15% seen once, with 2.7% in the top ten. General observations from the study: Matching against VDJdb likely underestimated virus-specific expansions, favoring anti-spike CD8.

This clonotype was recorded at least ten times. Its antigen is not identified. Trimming removed 5 bases from V and 0 bases from J; junction bases left unmatched: 1. This CDR3 has 15 amino acids. CDR1 LNHDA and CDR2 SQIVND come from the germline V gene (reference sequence). The sequence was obtained from an adult who was a healthcare worker with PCR-confirmed SARS-CoV-2 infection or an uninfected control (not recorded which). This chain uses TRBV19 with TRBJ1-4; TRBD1 agrees at 9 bases. The specimen comprised whole blood, sampled at baseline. CDR3 in DNA: TGTGCCAGTAGTTGGGACAGGGCAACTAATGAAAAACTGTTTTTT. It specifies CASSWDRATNEKLFF.